Sequencing of this TCR beta chain was carried out in a study of blood T cell repertoires in COVID-19. Germline loops: CDR1 SGHNT, CDR2 YYREEE (reference sequence). The length of the CDR3 is 12 residues. Trimming took 4 bases from V and 5 from J, leaving 10 bases between them. Here immunoSEQ multiplex PCR was the method, and the copy in TCRdb shows in-frame clones only, minus some. The sample contains 95,000 to 150,000 clones, roughly 88% of which appear only once. The genes are TRBV5-4 and TRBJ2-7, with a weak D call TRBD1 (5 bases). The sample comprised peripheral blood. This receptor was identified in a man between 40 and 49 years old with acute or convalescent COVID-19. CDR3 coding DNA: TGTGCCAGCAGCAGGACAAACCACGAGCAGTACTTC. It translates to CASSRTNHEQYF. The variable domain in full, completed from reference TRBV5-4 and TRBJ2-7, reads ETGVTQSPTHLIKTRGQQVTLRCSSQSGHNTVSWYQQALGQGPQFIFQYYREEENGRGNFPPRFSGLQFPNYSSELNVNALELDDSALYLCASSRTNHEQYFGPGTRLTVT.